In its sample, the clone carrying this T cell receptor (beta chain) ranks as medium-sized. The record originates from a study of blood T cell repertoires in COVID-19. Study in general: The cDNA or gDNA used as material had been derived from T cells, B-cell-depleted T cells, or PBMCs.

CDR1 and CDR2 (germline): LNHDA, SQIVND (reference sequence). V lost 3 bases to trimming and J lost 5 bases, with 15 bases between them. The CDR3 sequence is 15 residues long. Authors' data handling: From reference gene primer amplification, estimates of nucleated cell counts were derived. This table comes from immunoSEQ multiplex PCR, and its TCRdb copy is limited to in-frame clones, with some not included. The D gene and trimming were derived from the DNA, and the V and J assignments and clone size from that table. The data show about 25,000 clones, about 89% seen once. The receptor was derived from a man in his sixties or seventies with acute or convalescent COVID-19. The V gene is TRBV19, the J gene TRBJ2-3; no reliable D call. The sample comprised peripheral blood. CDR3: CASSMRWVGEDTQYF. CDR3 nucleotide sequence: TGTGCCAGTAGTATGAGGTGGGTCGGTGAAGATACGCAGTATTTT.